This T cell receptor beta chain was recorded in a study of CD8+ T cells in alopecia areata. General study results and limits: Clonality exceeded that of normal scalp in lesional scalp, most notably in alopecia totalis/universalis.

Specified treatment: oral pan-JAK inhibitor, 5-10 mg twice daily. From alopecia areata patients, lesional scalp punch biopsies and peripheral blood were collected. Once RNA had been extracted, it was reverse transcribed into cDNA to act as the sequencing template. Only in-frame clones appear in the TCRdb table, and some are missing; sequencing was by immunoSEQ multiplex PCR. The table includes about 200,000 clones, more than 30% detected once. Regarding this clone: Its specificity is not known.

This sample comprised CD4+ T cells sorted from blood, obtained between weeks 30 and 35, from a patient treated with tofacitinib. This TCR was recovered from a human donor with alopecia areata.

CDR3 nucleotide sequence: TGCAGCGTCCCCGCCCCGGGAACGGGCGGCTACACCTTC. It encodes CSVPAPGTGGYTF. The chain uses TRBV29-1 and TRBJ1-2, with D unclear. V was cut by 6 bases and J by 8 bases, with 19 bases left in between. This CDR3 comprises 13 residues. Germline CDR1 and CDR2: SQVTM and ANQGSEA.